A selection of T cell receptor beta chains follows, all from one sample in a study of blood T cell repertoires in COVID-19. Using immunoSEQ multiplex PCR, the repertoire was profiled, and TCRdb retains in-frame clones only, with some absent. This sample has 57,000 or so clones, with around 76% found just once. The sample consisted of peripheral blood. These receptors were collected from a man between 45 and 60 years old with active or convalescent COVID-19. Each CDR3 is given with its conserved first and last residue. A clone size is listed for some rows: how often the clone was seen (once, few, many), or a class if it is expanded.

j_gene	v_gene	abundance	CDR3aa
TRBJ1-6	TRBV7-2	few	CASIRLRGSDSPLHF
TRBJ1-2	TRBV6-5	NA	CASSKGDSNYGYTF
TRBJ1-2	TRBV29-1	few	CSVEQQATNYGYTF
TRBJ1-1	TRBV7-9	few	CASSSTSQNTEAFF
TRBJ2-5	TRBV11-2	NA	CASRSAGVWAQDF
TRBJ1-1	TRBV2	NA	CASGTGWEAFF
TRBJ2-7	TRBV27	few	CASSFRDRSYEQYF
TRBJ1-1	TRBV19	few	CASSPGIGLKGPNTEAFF
TRBJ2-1	TRBV5-5	NA	CASSPLVYHNEQFF
TRBJ1-3	TRBV27	NA	CASSLSPGGGGNTIYF
TRBJ1-2	TRBV19	NA	CASSIITGNHYGYTF
TRBJ2-2	TRBV14	NA	CASSQRLAGELFF
TRBJ2-2	TRBV6-5	NA	CASSYMVTRTGELFF
TRBJ2-7	TRBV2	NA	CASSESPRELYEQYF